This T cell receptor beta chain was documented in a study of T cells in Graves' hyperthyroidism and ophthalmopathy. Overall study context: Peripheral blood collection took place at initial diagnosis, before any treatment.

General observations from the study: Most expanded thyroid clonotypes above 0.001 also appeared in blood.

RNA transcripts gave rise to amplified TCR beta CDR3 regions. During a first-round RT-PCR of the TCR CDR3, the HTBI primer set was used. TCRdb analysed the multiplex PCR reads with MiXCR anew, one entry per CDR3 protein. The table records about 380,000 distinct CDR3 sequences, approximately 17% of them present only once. In the case of this clonotype: What it binds is not known.

Orbital computed tomography, thyroid ultrasound, serum thyroxine and TRAb, and clinical symptoms together informed the diagnoses. Germline V gene data show CDR1 as SGHNT and CDR2 as YYREEE (reference sequence). The V end was cut by 1 base, the J end by 5 bases, with 9 bases between. The CDR3 has 14 residues. The sample taken for sequencing was blood. The receptor comes from a man aged 18 to 29 with Graves' ophthalmopathy. The chain uses TRBV5-4 and TRBJ1-4; unclear D gene. DNA of the CDR3: TGTGCCAGCAGCTTGAGCGGGGAAAATGAAAAACTGTTTTTT. This encodes CASSLSGENEKLFF.